This T cell receptor beta chain comes out of a study of T cell responses to AZD1222 COVID-19 vaccine. Regarding the study as a whole: It was only a handful of AZD1222 recipients who were seropositive at baseline.

The V gene's germline CDR1 is LGHNA and CDR2 YSLEER. V was clipped by 0 bases and J by 2 bases; unmatched bases: 9. CDR3 length: 18 amino acids. On this clone: Its antigen remains unidentified.

Here immunoSEQ multiplex PCR was the method, and the copy in TCRdb shows in-frame clones only, minus some. The top ten clones hold around 5% of a sample with roughly 150,000 clones, approximately 90% of them seen once. The chain is built from TRBV4-3 and TRBJ1-2; TRBD1 aligns across 10 bases. The sample was peripheral blood, taken on day 0 of AZD1222 vaccination. This receptor was obtained from an adult in good health. CDR3 loop: CASSQDWATGGRNYGYTF. The CDR3 nucleotides are TGCGCCAGCAGCCAAGATTGGGCGACAGGGGGCCGAAACTATGGCTACACCTTC.